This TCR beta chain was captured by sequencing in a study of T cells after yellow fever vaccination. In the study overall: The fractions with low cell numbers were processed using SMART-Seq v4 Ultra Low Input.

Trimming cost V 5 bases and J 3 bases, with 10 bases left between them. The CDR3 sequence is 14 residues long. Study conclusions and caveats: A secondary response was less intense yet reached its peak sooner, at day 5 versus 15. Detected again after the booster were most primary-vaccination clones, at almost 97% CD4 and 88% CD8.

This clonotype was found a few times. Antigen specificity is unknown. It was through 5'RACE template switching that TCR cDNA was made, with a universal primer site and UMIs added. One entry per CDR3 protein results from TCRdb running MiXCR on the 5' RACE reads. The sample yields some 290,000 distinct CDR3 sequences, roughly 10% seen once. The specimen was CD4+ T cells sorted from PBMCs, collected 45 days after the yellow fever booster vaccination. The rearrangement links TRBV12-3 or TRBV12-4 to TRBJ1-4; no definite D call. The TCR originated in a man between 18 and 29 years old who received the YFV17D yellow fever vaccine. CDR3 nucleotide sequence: TGTGCCAGCAGTCCATCCTCGGCTAATGAAAAACTGTTTTTT. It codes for CASSPSSANEKLFF.